This entry lists 3 T cell receptor beta chains sequenced from one sample in a study of PD-1 blockade in classical Hodgkin lymphoma. Autologous stem cell transplantation was followed by relapse in every patient, and brentuximab vedotin exposure varied. Profiled with immunoSEQ multiplex PCR; TCRdb holds only in-frame clones, not every one. The sample holds tens of thousands of clones, approximately 90% seen once. Sample: peripheral blood mononuclear cells (PBMCs), taken at baseline. The receptors originated from a human donor with classical Hodgkin lymphoma.

The chain has TRBV7-2 and TRBJ2-1; 7 bases are a match to TRBD2. J was trimmed by 8 bases and V by 2 bases; bases with no gene match: 6. The CDR3 totals 14 residues. CDR1 and CDR2 from the germline V gene are SGHTA and FQGNSA. The chain's CDR3 is CASSLLGRGDEQFF. The CDR3 DNA sequence: TGTGCCAGCAGCTTACTGGGTCGGGGGGATGAGCAGTTCTTC.

The CDR3 nucleotides read TGCGCCAGCAGCCAAGGAAGGGAGGGTGGAGTTTCATCTAATTCACCCCTCCACTTT. Encoded protein: CASSQGREGGVSSNSPLHF. The V call is TRBV4-1, the J call TRBJ1-6; the D is unclear. Germline V gives CDR1 MGHRA, CDR2 YSYEKL. The CDR3 has 19 residues. V was cut by 1 base and J by 6 bases, with 22 bases left in between.

The rearrangement joins TRBV30 to TRBJ1-2; D possibly corresponds to TRBD1 (6 bases). The CDR3 has 12 residues. Trimming took off 3 bases at V and 4 bases at J, with 9 bases between the two ends. Germline CDR1 reads GTSNPN; CDR2 reads SVGIG (reference sequence). CDR3 in amino acids: CAWRRGGYGYTF. The DNA for the CDR3 is TGTGCCTGGAGGAGAGGGGGCTATGGCTACACCTTC.